This T cell receptor beta chain derives from a study of graft-versus-host responses after intestinal transplantation. About the study: Multivisceral, liver-intestinal, or isolated intestinal transplants were performed in recipients. Overall study results and limits: Where graft-donor T cell macrochimerism was present, patients had high graft-versus-host to host-versus-graft clonal ratios in allografts.

Libraries were prepared by immunoSEQ multiplex PCR; TCRdb keeps only in-frame clonotypes and omits some of them. The sample has 90,000 to 120,000 clones, approximately 88% seen once. About this clone itself: Antigen specificity is unknown.

Trimming removed 6 bases at V and 6 bases at J, with 12 bases between. CDR1 is SQVTM, CDR2 ANQGSEA, per germline. This CDR3 region has 12 residues. This rearrangement joins TRBV29-1 to TRBJ2-1; TRBD2 is a possible D gene (5 bases). Sequenced material: unstimulated CD4+ T cells sorted from spleen or lymph node cells, taken before transplant. The origin of this receptor is a human donor who was the organ donor for an intestinal transplant. The CDR3 DNA sequence: TGCAGCGTCCCCCACCGGGGCAATGAGCAGTTCTTC. This translates into CSVPHRGNEQFF.